These 3 T cell receptor beta chains came from one sample sequenced in a study of radiation and T cells in renal cell carcinoma. Clones were sequenced by immunoSEQ multiplex PCR, and TCRdb holds only the in-frame ones, with some missing. Among around 130,000 clones, 88% were seen once, and the ten largest hold 5.5% to 6.5%. Time point of the sample: blood 2 weeks post-SBRT. Noted treatment: 15 Gy SBRT to primary tumor, nephrectomy 4 weeks later. The sample consisted of blood, taken from a patient whose treatment included radiotherapy and nephrectomy. The source of these receptors is a woman in her seventies with renal cell carcinoma.

This chain joins TRBV10-2 and TRBJ2-3, with TRBD2 identical over 11 bases. Germline values: CDR1 WSHSY, CDR2 SAAADI. This CDR3 region has 16 residues. Losses at the gene ends were 8 bases for V and 0 bases for J; bases not matched to a gene: 7. The CDR3 nucleotides read TGCGCCAGCTCAAGGACTAGCGGGCTAAGCACAGATACGCAGTATTTT. Residues: CASSRTSGLSTDTQYF.

This clone was observed once. The CDR3 loop reads CASTKRQTNTGELFF. The CDR3 nucleotides read TGTGCCAGTACCAAGAGGCAAACCAACACCGGGGAGCTGTTTTTT. The chain couples TRBV19 to TRBJ2-2; the D is unclear. The germline V and J ends were trimmed by 7 bases and 2 bases, with 14 bases remaining between them. There are 15 residues in the CDR3. Per germline, CDR1 LNHDA and CDR2 SQIVND (reference sequence).

This clone was seen a handful of times. The rearrangement joins TRBV7-8 to TRBJ1-1; no firm D call. From germline, CDR1 is SGHVS and CDR2 FQNEAQ. This CDR3 is 15 amino acids long. V shed 1 base and J shed 1 base, with 10 bases lying between them. This CDR3 reads CASSLEAGWNTEAFF. In DNA form, the CDR3 reads TGTGCCAGCAGCTTAGAGGCAGGCTGGAACACTGAAGCTTTCTTT.